This TCR beta chain was sequenced during a study of T cells in Graves' hyperthyroidism and ophthalmopathy. Enrolled ophthalmopathy patients presented with a Clinical Activity Score of at least 3, a NOSPECS grade of at least 4, and disease duration under 3 months. Diagnosis rested on symptoms, serum thyroxine and TRAb, thyroid ultrasound, and orbital computed tomography. The PBMCs had their origin in 8.5 to 10 ml of fresh peripheral blood. Broader study findings: Blood samples included most of the expanded thyroid clonotypes exceeding 0.001.

This clonotype was picked up a small number of times. Its target is unknown. RNA transcripts served as the template for amplifying TCR beta CDR3 regions. Using the HTBI primer set, a first-round RT-PCR was run on the TCR CDR3. In TCRdb, the multiplex PCR reads were re-called with MiXCR into one record per CDR3 protein. The data show around 530,000 distinct CDR3 sequences, more than 15% seen once. V gave up 6 bases and J gave up 4 bases, with 12 bases separating them. CDR1 is MNHEY and CDR2 is SMNVEV in the germline V gene (reference sequence). The CDR3 runs to 13 residues. The TCR was taken from a woman aged 18-29 years with Graves' ophthalmopathy. J is TRBJ1-2 and V is TRBV27, with D possibly being TRBD1 (5 bases). The sample was blood. In nucleotides, the CDR3 is TGTGCCAGCAGGCTGGGGCGGTCCTATGGCTACACCTTC. The encoded protein is CASRLGRSYGYTF.